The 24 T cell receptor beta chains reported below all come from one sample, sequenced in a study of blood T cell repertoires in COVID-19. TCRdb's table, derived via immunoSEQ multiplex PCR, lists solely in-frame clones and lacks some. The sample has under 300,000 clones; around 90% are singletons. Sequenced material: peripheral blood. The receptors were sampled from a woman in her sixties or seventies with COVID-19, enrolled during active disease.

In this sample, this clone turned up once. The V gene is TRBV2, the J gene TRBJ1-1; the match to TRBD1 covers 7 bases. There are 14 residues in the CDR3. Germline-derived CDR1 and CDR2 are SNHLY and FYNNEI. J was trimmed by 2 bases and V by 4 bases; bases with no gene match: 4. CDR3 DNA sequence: TGTGCCAGCAGTGCGGGACAGTTAAACACTGAAGCTTTCTTT. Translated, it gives CASSAGQLNTEAFF.

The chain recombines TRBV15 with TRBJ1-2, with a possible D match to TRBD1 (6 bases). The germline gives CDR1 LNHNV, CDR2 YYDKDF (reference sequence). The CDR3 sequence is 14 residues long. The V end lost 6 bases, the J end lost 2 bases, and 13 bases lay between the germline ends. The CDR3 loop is CATRPAGANYGYTF. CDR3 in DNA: TGTGCCACCAGACCCGCAGGGGCCAACTATGGCTACACCTTC.

Here the CDR3 DNA reads TGTGCCAGCAGCTTTGCTAGCGGGGGGTACGAGCAGTACTTC. This translates into CASSFASGGYEQYF. The chain has TRBV11-2 and TRBJ2-7; 11 positions match TRBD2. V dropped 3 bases and J dropped 4; count of bases not matched to a gene: 2. The CDR3 is 14 residues long. CDR1 is SGHAT, CDR2 FQNNGV, per germline.

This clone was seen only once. CDR3 in amino acids: CASSQSSEDLTNEKLFF. The CDR3 coding sequence is TGCGCCAGCAGTCAATCATCAGAAGATTTGACTAATGAAAAACTGTTTTTT. V usage is TRBV23-1 and J usage is TRBJ1-4; unclear D gene. TRBV23-1 is annotated as an ORF whose role is uncertain. Trimming left V 0 bases short and J 2 bases short, with 13 bases between. This CDR3 is 17 amino acids long.

The CDR3 loop reads CSASDQGNYGYTF. CDR3 in DNA: TGCAGTGCTAGTGATCAGGGGAACTATGGCTACACCTTC. The genes are TRBV20-1 and TRBJ1-2, with D possibly TRBD1 on 6 matching bases. The CDR3 extends over 13 amino acids. Between the trimmed V and J ends, which lost 3 bases and 2 bases, there was a span of 10 bases. Germline V gene sequence: CDR1 DFQATT, CDR2 SNEGSKA (reference sequence).

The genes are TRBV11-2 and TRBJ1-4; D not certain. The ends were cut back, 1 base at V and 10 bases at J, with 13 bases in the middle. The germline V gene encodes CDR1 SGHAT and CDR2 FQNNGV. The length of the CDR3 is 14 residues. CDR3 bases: TGTGCCAGCAGCTTAGGCCAGGTTCGGGGAAAACTGTTTTTT. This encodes CASSLGQVRGKLFF.

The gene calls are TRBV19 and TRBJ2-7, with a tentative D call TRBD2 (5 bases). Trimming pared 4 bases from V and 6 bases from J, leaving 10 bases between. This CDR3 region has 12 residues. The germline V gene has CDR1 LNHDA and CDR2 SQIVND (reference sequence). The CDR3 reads CASSKRGSEQYF. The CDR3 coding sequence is TGTGCCAGTAGTAAACGAGGGAGCGAGCAGTACTTC.

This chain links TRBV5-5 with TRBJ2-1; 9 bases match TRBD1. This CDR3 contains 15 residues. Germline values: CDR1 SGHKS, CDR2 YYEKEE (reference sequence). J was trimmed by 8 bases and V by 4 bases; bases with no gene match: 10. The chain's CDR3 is CASSQPGQGVYEQFF. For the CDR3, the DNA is TGTGCCAGCAGCCAACCGGGACAGGGTGTTTATGAGCAGTTCTTC.

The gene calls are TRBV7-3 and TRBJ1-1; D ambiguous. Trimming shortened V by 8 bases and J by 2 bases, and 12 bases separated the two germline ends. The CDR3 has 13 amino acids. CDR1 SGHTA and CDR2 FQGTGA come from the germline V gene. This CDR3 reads CASSFEGNTEAFF. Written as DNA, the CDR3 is TGTGCCAGCTCTTTCGAGGGCAACACTGAAGCTTTCTTT.

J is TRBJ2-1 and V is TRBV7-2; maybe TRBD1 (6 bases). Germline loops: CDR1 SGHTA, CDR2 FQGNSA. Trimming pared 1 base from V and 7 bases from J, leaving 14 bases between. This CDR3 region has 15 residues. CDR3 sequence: CASSLVWGPGNEQFF. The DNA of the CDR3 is TGTGCCAGCAGCTTAGTGTGGGGGCCAGGAAATGAGCAGTTCTTC.

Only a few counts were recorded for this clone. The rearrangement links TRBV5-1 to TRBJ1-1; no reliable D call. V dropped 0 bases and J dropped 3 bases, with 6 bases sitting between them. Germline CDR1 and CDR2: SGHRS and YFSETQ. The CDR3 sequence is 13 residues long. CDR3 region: CASSLELYTEAFF. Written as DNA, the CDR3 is TGCGCCAGCAGCTTGGAACTCTACACTGAAGCTTTCTTT.

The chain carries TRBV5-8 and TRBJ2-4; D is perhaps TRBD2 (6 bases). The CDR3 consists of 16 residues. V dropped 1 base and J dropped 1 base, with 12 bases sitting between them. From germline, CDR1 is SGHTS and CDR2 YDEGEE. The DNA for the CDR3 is TGTGCCAGCAGCTTGTCCAGTGGAGGGGCCAAAAACATTCAGTACTTC. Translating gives CASSLSSGGAKNIQYF.

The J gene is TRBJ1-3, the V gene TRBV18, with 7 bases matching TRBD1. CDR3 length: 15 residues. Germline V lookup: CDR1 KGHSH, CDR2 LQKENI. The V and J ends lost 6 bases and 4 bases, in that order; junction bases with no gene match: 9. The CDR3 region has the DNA TGTGCCAGCTCGCCTGGGACAGTGGAAGGAAACACCATATATTTT. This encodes CASSPGTVEGNTIYF.

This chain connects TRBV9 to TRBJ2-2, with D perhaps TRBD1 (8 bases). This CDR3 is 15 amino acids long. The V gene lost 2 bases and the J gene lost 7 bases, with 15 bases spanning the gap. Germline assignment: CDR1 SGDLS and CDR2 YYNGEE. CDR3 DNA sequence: TGTGCCAGCAGCGTTCTCACAGGGGGGGACGGGGAGCTGTTTTTT. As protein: CASSVLTGGDGELFF.

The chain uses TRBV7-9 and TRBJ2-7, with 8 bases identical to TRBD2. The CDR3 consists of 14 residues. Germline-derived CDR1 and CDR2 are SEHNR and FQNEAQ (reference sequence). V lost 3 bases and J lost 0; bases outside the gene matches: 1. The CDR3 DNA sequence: TGTGCCAGCAGCTTTAGCGGGGCCTCCTACGAGCAGTACTTC. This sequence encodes CASSFSGASYEQYF.

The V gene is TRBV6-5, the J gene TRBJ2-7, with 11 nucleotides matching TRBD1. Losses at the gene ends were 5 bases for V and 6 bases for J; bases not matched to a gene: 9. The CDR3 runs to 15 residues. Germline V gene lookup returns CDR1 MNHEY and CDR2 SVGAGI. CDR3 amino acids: CASSPIGQGAGEQYF. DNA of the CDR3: TGTGCCAGCAGTCCCATTGGACAGGGGGCGGGCGAGCAGTACTTC.

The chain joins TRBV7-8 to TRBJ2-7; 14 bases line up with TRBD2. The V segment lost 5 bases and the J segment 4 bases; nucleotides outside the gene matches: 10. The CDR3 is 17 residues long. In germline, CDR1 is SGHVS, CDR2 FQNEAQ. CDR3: CASSPRTSGGTGYEQYF. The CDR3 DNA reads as TGTGCCAGCAGCCCTAGGACTAGCGGGGGGACCGGGTACGAGCAGTACTTC.

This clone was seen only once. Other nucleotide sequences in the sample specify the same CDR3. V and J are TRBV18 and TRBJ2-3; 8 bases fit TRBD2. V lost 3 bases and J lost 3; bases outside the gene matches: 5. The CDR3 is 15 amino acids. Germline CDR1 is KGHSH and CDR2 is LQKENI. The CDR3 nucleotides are TGTGCCAGCTCACCGAGCGGGGGCTCGACAGATACGCAGTATTTT. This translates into CASSPSGGSTDTQYF.

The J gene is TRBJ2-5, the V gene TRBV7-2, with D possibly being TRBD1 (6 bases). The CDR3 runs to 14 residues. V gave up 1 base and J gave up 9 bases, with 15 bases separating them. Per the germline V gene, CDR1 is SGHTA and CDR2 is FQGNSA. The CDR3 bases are TGTGCCAGCAGCTTAGACAGGGAGATGGGGCCCCAGTACTTC. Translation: CASSLDREMGPQYF.

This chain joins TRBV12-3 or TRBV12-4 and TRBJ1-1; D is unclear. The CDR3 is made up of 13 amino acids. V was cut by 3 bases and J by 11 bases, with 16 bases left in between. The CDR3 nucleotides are TGTGCCAGCAGTTTTAGGCGAGGTCGCCTTGCTTTCTTT. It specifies CASSFRRGRLAFF.

The DNA of the CDR3 is TGTGCCAGCAGTGAAGCGCTTCGGACAGGGGGCTCCACTGAAGCTTTCTTT. It yields the protein CASSEALRTGGSTEAFF. The chain is built from TRBV6-1 and TRBJ1-1, with TRBD1 matching over 11 bases. The CDR3 loop spans 17 amino acids. Trimming took 0 bases from V and 4 from J; bases not matched to a gene: 7. Per the germline V gene, CDR1 is MNHNS and CDR2 is SASEGT.

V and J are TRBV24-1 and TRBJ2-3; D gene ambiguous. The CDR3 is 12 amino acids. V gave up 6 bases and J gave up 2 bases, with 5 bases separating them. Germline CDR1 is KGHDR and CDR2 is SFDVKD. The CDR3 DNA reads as TGTGCCACCAGTTCCTACACAGATACGCAGTATTTT. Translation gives CATSSYTDTQYF.

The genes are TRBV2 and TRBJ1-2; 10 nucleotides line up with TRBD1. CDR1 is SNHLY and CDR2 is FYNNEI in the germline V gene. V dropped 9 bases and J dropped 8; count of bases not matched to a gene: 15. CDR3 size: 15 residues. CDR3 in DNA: TGTGCCAGTCTCCGGGACAGGGGAGTTTCGGGGGGCTACACCTTC. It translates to CASLRDRGVSGGYTF. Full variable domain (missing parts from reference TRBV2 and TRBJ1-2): EPEVTQTPSHQVTQMGQEVILRCVPISNHLYFYWYRQILGQKVEFLVSFYNNEISEKSEIFDDQFSVERPDGSNFTLKIRSTKLEDSAMYFCASLRDRGVSGGYTFGSGTRLTVV.

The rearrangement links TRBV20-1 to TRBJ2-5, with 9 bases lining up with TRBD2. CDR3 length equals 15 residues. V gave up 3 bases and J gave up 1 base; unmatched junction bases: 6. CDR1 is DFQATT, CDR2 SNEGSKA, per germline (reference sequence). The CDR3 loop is CSASRPSGVQETQYF. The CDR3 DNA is TGCAGTGCTAGTAGGCCTAGCGGGGTCCAAGAGACCCAGTACTTC.